This T cell receptor beta chain was sequenced for a study of T-cell memory formation after mild COVID-19. Whole-study context: In these data, TCR clusters were largely donor specific.

The germline V and J ends were trimmed by 2 bases and 1 base, with 8 bases remaining between them. This CDR3 comprises 14 residues. Looked up from germline, CDR1 is MGHDK and CDR2 is SYGVNS. From the 5' RACE reads, TCRdb called clonotypes with MiXCR, one entry per CDR3 protein. The sample lists hundreds of thousands of distinct CDR3 sequences; about 15% were seen once. The sequencing input was PBMCs or a T cell subset sorted from them (not recorded which). This chain connects TRBV25-1 to TRBJ1-1; D might be TRBD1 (5 bases). This sequence originates from a man younger than 35 who had mild COVID-19 (a few samples of this study predate the infection). Cell type and time point are not known. This CDR3 reads CASSEVTANTEAFF. As DNA, the CDR3 is TGTGCCAGCAGTGAAGTGACAGCGAACACTGAAGCTTTCTTT.